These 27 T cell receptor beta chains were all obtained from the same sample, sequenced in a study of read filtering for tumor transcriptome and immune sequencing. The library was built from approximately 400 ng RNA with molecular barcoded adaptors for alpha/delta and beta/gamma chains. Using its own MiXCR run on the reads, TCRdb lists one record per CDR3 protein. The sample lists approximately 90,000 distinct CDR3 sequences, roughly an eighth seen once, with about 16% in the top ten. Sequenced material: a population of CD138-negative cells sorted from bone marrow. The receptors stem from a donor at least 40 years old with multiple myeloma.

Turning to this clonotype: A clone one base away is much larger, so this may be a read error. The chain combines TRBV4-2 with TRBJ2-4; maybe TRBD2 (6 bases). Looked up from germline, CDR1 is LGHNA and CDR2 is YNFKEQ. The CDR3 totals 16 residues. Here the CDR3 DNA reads TGTGCCAGCAGCCAAGATGGGGTACTAGCCAAAAGCATTCAGTACTTC. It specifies CASSQDGVLAKSIQYF.

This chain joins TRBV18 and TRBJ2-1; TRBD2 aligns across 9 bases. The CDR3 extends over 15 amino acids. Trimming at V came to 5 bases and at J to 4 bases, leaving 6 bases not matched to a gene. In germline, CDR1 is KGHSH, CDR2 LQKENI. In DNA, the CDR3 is TGTGCCAGCTCAAGATTAGCGGGAGTTTACAATGAGCAGTTCTTC. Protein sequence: CASSRLAGVYNEQFF.

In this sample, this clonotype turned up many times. In nucleotides, the CDR3 is TGTGCCAGTTTCCGGGACAGCTTATCCTACGAGCAGTACTTC. It encodes CASFRDSLSYEQYF. The chain has TRBV28 and TRBJ2-7; 7 bases are a match to TRBD1. V lost 9 bases, J lost 1 base, and 9 bases stayed unmatched. The CDR3 spans 14 residues. The germline gives CDR1 MDHEN, CDR2 SYDVKM.

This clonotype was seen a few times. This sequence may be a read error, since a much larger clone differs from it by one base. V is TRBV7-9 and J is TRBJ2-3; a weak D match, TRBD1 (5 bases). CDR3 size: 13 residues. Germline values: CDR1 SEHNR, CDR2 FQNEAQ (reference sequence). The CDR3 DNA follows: TGTGCCAGCAGCTTAGAACTCACAGGTACGCAGTATTTT. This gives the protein CASSLELTGTQYF.

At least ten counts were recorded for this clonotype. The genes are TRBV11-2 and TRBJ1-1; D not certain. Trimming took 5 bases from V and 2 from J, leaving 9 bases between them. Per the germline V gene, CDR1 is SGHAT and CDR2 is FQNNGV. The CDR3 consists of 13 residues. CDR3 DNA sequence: TGTGCCAGCAGCATTGGACCCAACACTGAAGCTTTCTTT. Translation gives CASSIGPNTEAFF.

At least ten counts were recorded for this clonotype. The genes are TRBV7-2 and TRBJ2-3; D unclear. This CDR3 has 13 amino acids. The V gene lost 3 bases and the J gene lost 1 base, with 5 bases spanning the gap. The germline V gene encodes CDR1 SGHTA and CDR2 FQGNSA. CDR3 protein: CASSLLGTDTQYF. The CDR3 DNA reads TGTGCCAGCAGCTTGCTCGGCACAGATACGCAGTATTTT.

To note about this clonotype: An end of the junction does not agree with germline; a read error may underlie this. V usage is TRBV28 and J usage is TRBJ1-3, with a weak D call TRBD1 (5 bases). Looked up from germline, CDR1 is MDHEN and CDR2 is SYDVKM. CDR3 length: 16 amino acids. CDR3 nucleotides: TGTGCCAGCAGTTTATGGGGGGGGGGACTTGGAAACCCCATATATTTT. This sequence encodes CASSLWGGGLGNPIYF.

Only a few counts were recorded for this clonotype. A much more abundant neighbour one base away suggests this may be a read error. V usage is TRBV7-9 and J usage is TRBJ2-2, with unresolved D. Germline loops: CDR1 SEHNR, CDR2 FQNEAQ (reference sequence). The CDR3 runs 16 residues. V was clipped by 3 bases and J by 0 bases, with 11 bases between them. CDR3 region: CASSFGLMTNTGELFF. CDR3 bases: TGTGCCAGCAGCTTTGGTCTGATGACGAACACCGGGGAGCTGTTTTTT.

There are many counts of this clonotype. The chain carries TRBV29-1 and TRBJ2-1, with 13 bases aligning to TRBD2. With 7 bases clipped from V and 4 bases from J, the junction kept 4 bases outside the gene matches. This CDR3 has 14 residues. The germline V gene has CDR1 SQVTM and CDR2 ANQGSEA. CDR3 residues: CSAGTSGAYNEQFF. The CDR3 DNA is TGCAGCGCCGGGACTAGCGGGGCGTACAATGAGCAGTTCTTC.

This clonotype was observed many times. CDR3 sequence reads: CASSLKLGQFYEQYF. The CDR3 DNA reads as TGTGCCAGCAGTTTGAAGTTGGGACAGTTCTACGAGCAGTACTTC. The chain couples TRBV27 to TRBJ2-7; 7 bases align to TRBD1. Germline CDR1 reads MNHEY; CDR2 reads SMNVEV (reference sequence). With V trimmed by 3 bases and J by 3 bases, 8 bases remained unmatched. The CDR3 runs 15 residues.

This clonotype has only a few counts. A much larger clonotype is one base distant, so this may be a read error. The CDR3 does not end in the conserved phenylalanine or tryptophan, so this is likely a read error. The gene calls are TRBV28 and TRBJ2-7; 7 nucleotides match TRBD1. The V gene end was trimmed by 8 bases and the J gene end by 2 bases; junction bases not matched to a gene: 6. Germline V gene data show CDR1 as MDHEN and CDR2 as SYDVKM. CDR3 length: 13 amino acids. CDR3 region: CASSGDRTYEQYL. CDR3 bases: TGTGCCAGCTCAGGGGACAGAACCTACGAGCAGTACCTC.

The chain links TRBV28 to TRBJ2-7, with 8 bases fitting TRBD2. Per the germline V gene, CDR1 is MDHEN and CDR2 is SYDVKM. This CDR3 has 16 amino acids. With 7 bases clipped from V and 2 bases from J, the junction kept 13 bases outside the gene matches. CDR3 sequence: CASISAGEPRAYEQYF. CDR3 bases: TGTGCCAGCATCTCAGCGGGAGAACCCCGGGCCTACGAGCAGTACTTC.

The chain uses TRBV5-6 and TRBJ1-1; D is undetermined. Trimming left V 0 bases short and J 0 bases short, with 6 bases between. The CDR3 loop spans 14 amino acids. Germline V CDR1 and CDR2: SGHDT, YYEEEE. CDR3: CASSLGVMNTEAFF. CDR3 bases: TGTGCCAGCAGCTTGGGTGTCATGAACACTGAAGCTTTCTTT. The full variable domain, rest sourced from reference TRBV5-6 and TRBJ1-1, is DAGVTQSPTHLIKTRGQQVTLRCSPKSGHDTVSWYQQALGQGPQFIFQYYEEEERQRGNFPDRFSGHQFPNYSSELNVNALLLGDSALYLCASSLGVMNTEAFFGQGTRLTVV.

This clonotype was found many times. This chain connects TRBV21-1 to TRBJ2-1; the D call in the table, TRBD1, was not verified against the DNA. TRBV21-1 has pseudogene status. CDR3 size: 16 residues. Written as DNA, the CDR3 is TGTGCCAGCAGTCCCTTCTGGGACAGGGAGTACAATGAGCAGTTCTTC. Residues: CASSPFWDREYNEQFF.

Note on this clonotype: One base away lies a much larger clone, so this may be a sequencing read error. Here the CDR3 reads CASSPRQDEKLLF. The CDR3 DNA sequence: TGTGCCAGCTCACCACGACAGGATGAAAAACTGCTTTTT. The gene calls are TRBV18 and TRBJ1-4; D is perhaps TRBD1 (6 bases). CDR3 size: 13 residues. CDR1 and CDR2 from the germline V gene are KGHSH and LQKENI.

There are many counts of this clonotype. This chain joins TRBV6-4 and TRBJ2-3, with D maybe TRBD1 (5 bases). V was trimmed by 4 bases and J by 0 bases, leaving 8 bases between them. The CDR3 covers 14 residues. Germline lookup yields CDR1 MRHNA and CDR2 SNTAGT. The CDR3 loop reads CASSVGASTDTQYF. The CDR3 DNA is TGTGCCAGCAGTGTAGGGGCGAGCACAGATACGCAGTATTTT.

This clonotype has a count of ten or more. The CDR3, as DNA: TGCAGCGCCGAAGGGCTAGCGGGACAAGAGACCCAGTACTTC. Amino acids: CSAEGLAGQETQYF. V and J are TRBV29-1 and TRBJ2-5; 9 bases align to TRBD2. V lost 7 bases and J lost 2; bases outside the gene matches: 8. This CDR3 has 14 amino acids. The germline V gene has CDR1 SQVTM and CDR2 ANQGSEA.

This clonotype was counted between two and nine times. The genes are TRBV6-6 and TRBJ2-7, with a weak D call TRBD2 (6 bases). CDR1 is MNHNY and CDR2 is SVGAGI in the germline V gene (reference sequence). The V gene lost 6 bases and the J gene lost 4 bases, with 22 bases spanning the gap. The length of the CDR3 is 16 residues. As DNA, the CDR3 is TGTGCCAGCAGGGACCTAGGAGGGCAGGCCGTTTACGAGCAGTACTTC. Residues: CASRDLGGQAVYEQYF.

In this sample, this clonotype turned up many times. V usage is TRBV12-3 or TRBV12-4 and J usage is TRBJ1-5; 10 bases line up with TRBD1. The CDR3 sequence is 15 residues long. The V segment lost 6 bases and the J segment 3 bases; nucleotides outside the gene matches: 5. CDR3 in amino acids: CASRPGTGANQPQHF. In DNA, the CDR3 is TGTGCCAGCAGACCCGGGACAGGGGCCAATCAGCCCCAGCATTTT.

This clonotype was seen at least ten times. The CDR3 sequence: CSASDHGTGNSPLHF. CDR3 coding DNA: TGCAGTGCTAGTGACCATGGGACGGGGAATTCACCCCTCCACTTT. The rearrangement joins TRBV20-1 to TRBJ1-6, with a possible D match to TRBD1 (5 bases). The CDR3 has 15 amino acids. Germline loops: CDR1 DFQATT, CDR2 SNEGSKA (reference sequence). V lost 3 bases, J lost 7 bases, and 16 bases lay in between.

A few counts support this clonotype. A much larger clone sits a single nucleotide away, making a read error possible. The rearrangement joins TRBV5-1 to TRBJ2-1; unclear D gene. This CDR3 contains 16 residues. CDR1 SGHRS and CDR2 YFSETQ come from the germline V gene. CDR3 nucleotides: TGCGCCAGCAGCTTGGTGCCCCAGAGCTCCTACAATGAGCAGTCCTTC. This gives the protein CASSLVPQSSYNEQSF.

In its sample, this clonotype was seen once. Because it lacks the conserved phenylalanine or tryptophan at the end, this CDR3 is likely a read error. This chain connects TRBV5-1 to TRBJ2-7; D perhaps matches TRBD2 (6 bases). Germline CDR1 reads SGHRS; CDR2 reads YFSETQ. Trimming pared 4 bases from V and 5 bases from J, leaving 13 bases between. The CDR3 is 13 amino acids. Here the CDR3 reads CASSPGLSNEQYL. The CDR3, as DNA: TGCGCCAGCAGCCCGGGACTTAGCAACGAGCAGTACCTC.

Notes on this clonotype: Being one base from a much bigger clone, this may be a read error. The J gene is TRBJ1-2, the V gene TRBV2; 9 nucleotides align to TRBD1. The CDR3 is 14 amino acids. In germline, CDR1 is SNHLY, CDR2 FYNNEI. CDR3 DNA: TGTGTCAGCAGTGATGGTGGACAGGGGTATGGCTACACCTTC. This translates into CVSSDGGQGYGYTF.

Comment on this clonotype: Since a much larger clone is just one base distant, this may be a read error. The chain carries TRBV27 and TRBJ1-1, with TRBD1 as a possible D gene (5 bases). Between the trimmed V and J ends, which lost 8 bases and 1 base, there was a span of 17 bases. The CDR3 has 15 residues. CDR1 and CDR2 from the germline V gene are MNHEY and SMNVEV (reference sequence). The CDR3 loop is CASLSRGTWNTEAFF. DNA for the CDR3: TGTGCCAGCCTCTCACGCGGGACCTGGAACACTGAAGCTTTCTTT.

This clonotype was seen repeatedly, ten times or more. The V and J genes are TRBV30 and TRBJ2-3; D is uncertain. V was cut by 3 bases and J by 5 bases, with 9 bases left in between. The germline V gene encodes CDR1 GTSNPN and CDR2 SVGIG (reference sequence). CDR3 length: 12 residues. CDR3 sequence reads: CAWRRLEDTQYF. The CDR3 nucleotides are TGTGCCTGGAGACGTTTGGAAGATACGCAGTATTTT.

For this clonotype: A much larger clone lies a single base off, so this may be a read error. CDR3: CASSYSGFAILGTGAFF. DNA of the CDR3: TGTGCCAGCAGTTACTCCGGGTTTGCCATCTTAGGAACTGGAGCTTTCTTT. This rearrangement joins TRBV6-1 to TRBJ1-1; the D is unclear. The CDR3 sequence is 17 residues long. The germline V gene encodes CDR1 MNHNS and CDR2 SASEGT.

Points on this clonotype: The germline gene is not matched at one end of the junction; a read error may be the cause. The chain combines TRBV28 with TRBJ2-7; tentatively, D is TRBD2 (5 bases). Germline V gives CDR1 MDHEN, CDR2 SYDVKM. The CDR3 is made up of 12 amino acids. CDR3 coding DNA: TGTGCCAGCAGTTCGAGGGTCTACGAGCTGTACTTC. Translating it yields CASSSRVYELYF.